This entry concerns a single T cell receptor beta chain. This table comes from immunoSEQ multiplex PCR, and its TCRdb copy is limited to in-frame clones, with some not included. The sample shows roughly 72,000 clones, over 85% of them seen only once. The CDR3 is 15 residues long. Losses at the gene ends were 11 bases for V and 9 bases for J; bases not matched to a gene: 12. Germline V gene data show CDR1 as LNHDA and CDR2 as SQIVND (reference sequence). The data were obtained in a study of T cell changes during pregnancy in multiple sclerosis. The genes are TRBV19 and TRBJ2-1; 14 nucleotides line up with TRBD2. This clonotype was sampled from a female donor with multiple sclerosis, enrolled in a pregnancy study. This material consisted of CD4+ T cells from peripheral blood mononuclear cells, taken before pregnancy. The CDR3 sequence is CAGSRGLAGVSEQFF. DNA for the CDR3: TGTGCCGGATCCCGGGGACTAGCGGGAGTCAGTGAGCAGTTCTTC.